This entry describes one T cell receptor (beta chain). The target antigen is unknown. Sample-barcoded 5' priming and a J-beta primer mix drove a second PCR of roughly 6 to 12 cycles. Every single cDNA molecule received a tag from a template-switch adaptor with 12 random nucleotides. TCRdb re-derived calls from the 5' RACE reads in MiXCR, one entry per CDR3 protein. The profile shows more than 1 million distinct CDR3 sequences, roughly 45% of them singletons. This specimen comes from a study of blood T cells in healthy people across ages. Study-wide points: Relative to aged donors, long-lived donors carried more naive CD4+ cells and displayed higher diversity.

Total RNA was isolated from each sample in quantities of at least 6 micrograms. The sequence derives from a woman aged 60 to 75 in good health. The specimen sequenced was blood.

In DNA, the CDR3 is TGTGCCAGCACCTACCGGGACACCCACTCCTACGAGCAGTACTTC. Translation: CASTYRDTHSYEQYF. The rearrangement joins TRBV6-6 to TRBJ2-4; D might be TRBD1 (6 bases). The end of the DNA fits TRBJ2-7 better, so the J call may be wrong. The CDR3 is made up of 15 amino acids. Germline values: CDR1 MNHNY, CDR2 SVGAGI (reference sequence).